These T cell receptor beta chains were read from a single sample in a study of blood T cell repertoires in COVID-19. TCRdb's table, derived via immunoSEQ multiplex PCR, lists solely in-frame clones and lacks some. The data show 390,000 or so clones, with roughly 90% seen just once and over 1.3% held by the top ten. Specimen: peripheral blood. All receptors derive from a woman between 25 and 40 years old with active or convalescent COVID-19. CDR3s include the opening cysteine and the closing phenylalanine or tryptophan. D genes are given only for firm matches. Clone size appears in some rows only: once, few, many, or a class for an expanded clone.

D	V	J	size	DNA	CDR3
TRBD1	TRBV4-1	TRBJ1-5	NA	TGCGCCAGCAGCCCGGACAGGGGCGGTCAGCCCCAGCATTTT	CASSPDRGGQPQHF
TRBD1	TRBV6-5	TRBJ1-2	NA	TGTGCCAGCACCACGACAGGGGTGGGTGATGGCTACACCTTC	CASTTTGVGDGYTF
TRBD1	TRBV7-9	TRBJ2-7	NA	TGTGCCAGCAGCTTATGTTCATTGGGACAGGGGGCTGAAATCTACGAGCAGTACTTC	CASSLCSLGQGAEIYEQYF
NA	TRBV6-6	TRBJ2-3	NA	TGTGCCAGCAGCTTAAGCACAGATACGCAGTATTTT	CASSLSTDTQYF
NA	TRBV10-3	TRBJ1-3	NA	TGTGCCATCAAGTTTTCCAGGGCTAAGGAAGAAAACACCATATATTTT	CAIKFSRAKEENTIYF
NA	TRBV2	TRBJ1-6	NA	TGTGCCAGCAGGCAACCTGGGGCAGGGACCTATAATTCACCCCTCCACTTT	CASRQPGAGTYNSPLHF
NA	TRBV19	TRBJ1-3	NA	TGTGCCAGCAAGGACATAAGCTCTGGAAACACCATATATTTT	CASKDISSGNTIYF
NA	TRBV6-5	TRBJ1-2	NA	TGTGCCAGCAGAGACAGCGCTAACTATGGCTACACCTTC	CASRDSANYGYTF
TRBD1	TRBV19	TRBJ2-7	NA	TGTGCCAGTAGCGATGGACCGGGACAGGGCATCTACGAGCAGTACTTC	CASSDGPGQGIYEQYF
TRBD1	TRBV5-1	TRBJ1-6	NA	TGCGCCAGCAGCTTGAGACAGGGCGGGAATTCACCCCTCCACTTT	CASSLRQGGNSPLHF
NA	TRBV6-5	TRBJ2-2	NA	TGTGCCAGCACATGGGGCGTCAACACCGGGGAGCTGTTTTTT	CASTWGVNTGELFF
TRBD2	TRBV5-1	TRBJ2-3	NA	TGCGCCAGCAGGTCTCTAGCGGGAGGTGGTACAGATACGCAGTATTTT	CASRSLAGGGTDTQYF
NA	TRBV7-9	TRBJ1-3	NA	TGTGCCAGCAGCTTATTTGGCAGCTCTGGAAACACCATATATTTT	CASSLFGSSGNTIYF
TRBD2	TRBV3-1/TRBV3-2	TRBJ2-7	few	TGTGCCAGCAGCCACTCGACTAGCGGGAGACGCTCCTACGAGCAGTACTTC	CASSHSTSGRRSYEQYF
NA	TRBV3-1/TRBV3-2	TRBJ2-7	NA	TGTGCCAGCAGCCAAGAGTACCTAGCTTCCCACGAGCAGTACTTC	CASSQEYLASHEQYF
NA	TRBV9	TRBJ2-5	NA	TGTGCCAGCAGCGTAGGAATACTCACGCCCCAAGAGACCCAGTACTTC	CASSVGILTPQETQYF
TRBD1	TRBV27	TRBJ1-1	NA	TGTGCCAGCAGTTCCCCGGACAGGTACACTGAAGCTTTCTTT	CASSSPDRYTEAFF
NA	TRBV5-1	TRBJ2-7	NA	TGCGCCAGCAGCTTGGCGACAGACTACGAGCAGTACTTC	CASSLATDYEQYF
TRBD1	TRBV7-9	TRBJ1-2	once	TGTGCCAGCAGCCTTGACAGGGAGACAACTTCGAACTATGGCTACACCTTC	CASSLDRETTSNYGYTF
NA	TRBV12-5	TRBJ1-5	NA	TGTGCTAGTGGTTTGGAGTTTGGAAGGCAGGGCTATAGCAATCAGCCCCAGCATTTT	CASGLEFGRQGYSNQPQHF
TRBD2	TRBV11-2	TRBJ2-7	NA	TGTGCCAGCAGCTTTACAACCGGGACTAGCGGGAGTTGCTACGAGCAGTACTTC	CASSFTTGTSGSCYEQYF
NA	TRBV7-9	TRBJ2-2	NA	TGTGCCAGCAGCTTTACCCAGGGCACCGGGGAGCTGTTTTTT	CASSFTQGTGELFF
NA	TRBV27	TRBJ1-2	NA	TGTGCCAGCAGCCGGCCAGGGTTAGGCTATGGCTACACCTTC	CASSRPGLGYGYTF
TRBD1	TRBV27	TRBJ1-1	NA	TGTGCCAGCAGAGGGGAGACAGGGGGACCTGAAGCTTTCTTT	CASRGETGGPEAFF
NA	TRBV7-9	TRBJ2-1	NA	TGTGCCTCCGGGAGTTCTCCTGAATCCTACAATGAGCAGTTCTTC	CASGSSPESYNEQFF
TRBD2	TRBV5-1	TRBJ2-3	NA	TGCGCCAGCGGACTAGCGGGCACAGATACGCAGTATTTT	CASGLAGTDTQYF
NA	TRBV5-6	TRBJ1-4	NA	TGTGCCAGCACCTCGGGGGGCGGGGAAAAACTGTTTTTT	CASTSGGGEKLFF
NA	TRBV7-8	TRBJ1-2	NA	TGTGCCAGCAGCTTAGCGCTCGGGTTTGATTTTGATGGCTACACCTTC	CASSLALGFDFDGYTF
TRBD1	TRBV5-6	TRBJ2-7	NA	TGTGCCAGCAGTTACCGGGACAGCTCCTACGAGCAGTACTTC	CASSYRDSSYEQYF
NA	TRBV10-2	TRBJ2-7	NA	TGCGCCAGCAGCCCGGGTGGTGGTTCCTACGAGCAGTACTTC	CASSPGGGSYEQYF
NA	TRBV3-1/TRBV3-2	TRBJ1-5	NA	TGTGCCAGCAGCCCCGATGGGGGGAGAGGACAGCCCCAGCATTTT	CASSPDGGRGQPQHF
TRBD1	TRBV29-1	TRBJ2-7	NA	TGCAGCGTTGAGGGAGGGGACAGGGGCTACGAGCAGTACTTC	CSVEGGDRGYEQYF
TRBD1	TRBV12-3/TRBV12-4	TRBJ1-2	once	TGTGCCAGCAGTTTTTTACAGGGGGATGGCTACACCTTC	CASSFLQGDGYTF
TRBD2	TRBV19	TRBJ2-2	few	TGTGCCAGTAGTTTTGCGGGACTAGCGGGAGGGAACACCGGGGAGCTGTTTTTT	CASSFAGLAGGNTGELFF
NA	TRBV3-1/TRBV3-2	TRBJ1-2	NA	TGTGCCAGCAGCCCGGCGGACACTTACTATGGCTACACCTTC	CASSPADTYYGYTF
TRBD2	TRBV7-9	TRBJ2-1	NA	TGTGCCAGCAGCTCCACGACTAGCGGGGGGGCAAATGAGCAGTTCTTC	CASSSTTSGGANEQFF
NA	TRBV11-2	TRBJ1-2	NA	TGTGCCAGCAGCCCCTGGAGGGATCACACCTTC	CASSPWRDHTF
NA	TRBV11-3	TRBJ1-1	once	TGTGCCAGCAGCTTAGACAAACAGGGATCTATAAACACTGAAGCTTTCTTT	CASSLDKQGSINTEAFF
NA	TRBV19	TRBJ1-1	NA	TGTGCCAGTAGAATGCGGGCGAACACTGAAGCTTTCTTT	CASRMRANTEAFF
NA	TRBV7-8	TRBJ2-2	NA	TGTGCCAGCAGCCTAGCGTGGGGGCGGGACACCGGGGAGCTGTTTTTT	CASSLAWGRDTGELFF
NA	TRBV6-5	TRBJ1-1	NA	TGTGCCAGCCGGCGGGGCGGCACTGAAGCTTTCTTT	CASRRGGTEAFF
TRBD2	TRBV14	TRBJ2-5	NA	TGTGCCAGCAGCCCTGGACTAGCGGGAGGTCAGGGGACCCAGTACTTC	CASSPGLAGGQGTQYF
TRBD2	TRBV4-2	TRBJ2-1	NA	TGTGCCAGCAGCCAAGCCGGAAGCGGGAGGGTAGGAAATGAGCAGTTCTTC	CASSQAGSGRVGNEQFF
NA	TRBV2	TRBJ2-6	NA	TGTGCCAGCGCTGTTCACCCCCGGGCTGGGGCCAACGTCCTGACTTTC	CASAVHPRAGANVLTF
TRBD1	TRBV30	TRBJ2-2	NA	TGTGCCTGGAGTGTACAGGGGATCGGGGAGCTGTTTTTT	CAWSVQGIGELFF